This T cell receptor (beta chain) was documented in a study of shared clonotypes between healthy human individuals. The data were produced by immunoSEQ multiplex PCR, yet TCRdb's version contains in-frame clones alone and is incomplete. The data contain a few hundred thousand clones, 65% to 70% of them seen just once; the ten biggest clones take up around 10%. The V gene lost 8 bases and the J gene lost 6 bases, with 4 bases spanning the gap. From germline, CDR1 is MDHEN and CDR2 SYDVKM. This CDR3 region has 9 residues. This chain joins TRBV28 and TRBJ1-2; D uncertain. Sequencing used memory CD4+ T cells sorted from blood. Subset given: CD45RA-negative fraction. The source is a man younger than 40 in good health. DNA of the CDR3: TGTGCCAGCGGGGATGGCTACACCTTC. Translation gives CASGDGYTF.